The sequence of this TCR beta chain was determined in a study of blood T cells in healthy people across ages. Study outcomes and limitations: Not knowing donor CMV status may have confounded expanded clonotype changes.

The individuals who served as donors were healthy Caucasians living in Russia, aged roughly 6 to 90. At least 5.5 micrograms of total RNA were extracted per sample. Alongside a J-beta primer mix, a sample-barcoded 5' primer served in a second PCR lasting roughly 6 to 12 cycles. MiXCR was run by TCRdb on the 5' RACE reads, yielding one entry per CDR3 protein. Of roughly 650,000 distinct CDR3 sequences listed, 32% were seen once; the top ten hold over 15%. This CDR3 region has 15 residues. Germline CDR1 and CDR2: SNHLY and FYNNEI. As to this clonotype: Its antigen is as yet unknown. Relative to the germline gene, one junction end is altered; a read error may explain this.

The chain couples TRBV2 to TRBJ1-4; 7 bases map to TRBD1. The sample was blood. This clonotype was obtained from a woman of 80 years or more in good health. CDR3 sequence: CASRIQGDTSEKLFF. The CDR3 region has the DNA TGTGCCAGCAGGATTCAGGGGGACACTAGTGAAAAACTGTTTTTT.